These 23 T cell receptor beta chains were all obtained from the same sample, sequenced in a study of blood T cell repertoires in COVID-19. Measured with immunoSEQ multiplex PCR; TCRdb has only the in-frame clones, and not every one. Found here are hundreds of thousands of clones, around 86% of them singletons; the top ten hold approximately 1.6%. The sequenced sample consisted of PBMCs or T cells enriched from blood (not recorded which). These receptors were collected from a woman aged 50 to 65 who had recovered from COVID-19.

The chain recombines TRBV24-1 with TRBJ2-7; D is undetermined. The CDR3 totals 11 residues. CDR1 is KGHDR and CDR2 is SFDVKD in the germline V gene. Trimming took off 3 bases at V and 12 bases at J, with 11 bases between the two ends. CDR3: CATSDKYRPYF. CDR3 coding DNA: TGTGCCACCAGTGATAAGTACAGACCGTACTTC.

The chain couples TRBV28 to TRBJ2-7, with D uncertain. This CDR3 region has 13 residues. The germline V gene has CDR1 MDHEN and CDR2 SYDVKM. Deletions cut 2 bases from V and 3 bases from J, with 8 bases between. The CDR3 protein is CASSLASRYEQYF. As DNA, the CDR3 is TGTGCCAGCAGTTTAGCGAGCCGCTACGAGCAGTACTTC.

CDR3 residues: CASSIAGFSYNEQFF. The CDR3 bases are TGTGCCAGTAGTATAGCAGGATTCTCCTACAATGAGCAGTTCTTC. The chain employs TRBV19 and TRBJ2-1, with no clear D. V lost 1 base, J lost 0 bases, and 7 bases lay in between. From germline, CDR1 is LNHDA and CDR2 SQIVND (reference sequence). The CDR3 loop spans 15 amino acids.

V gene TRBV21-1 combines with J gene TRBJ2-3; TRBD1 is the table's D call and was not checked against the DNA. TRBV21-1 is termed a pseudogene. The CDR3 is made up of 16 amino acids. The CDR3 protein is CASKGRQDKFTDTQYF. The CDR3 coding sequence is TGTGCCAGCAAAGGACGGCAGGACAAATTCACAGATACGCAGTATTTT.

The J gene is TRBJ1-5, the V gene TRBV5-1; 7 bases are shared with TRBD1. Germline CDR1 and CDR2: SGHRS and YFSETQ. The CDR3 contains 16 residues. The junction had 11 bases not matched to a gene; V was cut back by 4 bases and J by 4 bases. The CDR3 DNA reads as TGCGCCAGCAGCCTCGACGGGGACAGCCAGAATCAGCCCCAGCATTTT. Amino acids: CASSLDGDSQNQPQHF.

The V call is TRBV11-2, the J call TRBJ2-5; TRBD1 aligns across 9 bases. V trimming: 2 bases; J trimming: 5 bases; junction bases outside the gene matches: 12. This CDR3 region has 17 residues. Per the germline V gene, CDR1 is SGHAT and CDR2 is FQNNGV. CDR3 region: CASSLLAGGDRVETQYF. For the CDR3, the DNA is TGTGCCAGCAGCTTACTAGCAGGGGGGGACAGGGTGGAGACCCAGTACTTC. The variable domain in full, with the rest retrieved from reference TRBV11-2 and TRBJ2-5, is EAGVAQSPRYKIIEKRQSVAFWCNPISGHATLYWYQQILGQGPKLLIQFQNNGVVDDSQLPKDRFSAERLKGVDSTLKIQPAKLEDSAVYLCASSLLAGGDRVETQYFGPGTRLLVL.

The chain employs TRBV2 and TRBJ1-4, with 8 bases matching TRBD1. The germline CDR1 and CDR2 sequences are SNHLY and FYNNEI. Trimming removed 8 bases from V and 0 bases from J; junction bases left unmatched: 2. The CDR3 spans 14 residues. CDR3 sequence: CASRQGTTNEKLFF. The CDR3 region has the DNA TGTGCCAGCCGACAGGGGACAACTAATGAAAAACTGTTTTTT.

CDR3: CASSLTGGYRDEQYF. The CDR3 DNA is TGTGCCAGCAGCTTAACAGGGGGGTATCGGGACGAGCAGTACTTC. The chain employs TRBV11-2 and TRBJ2-7, with 8 bases fitting TRBD1. Per the germline V gene, CDR1 is SGHAT and CDR2 is FQNNGV. The CDR3 contains 15 residues. The V segment lost 2 bases and the J segment 5 bases; nucleotides outside the gene matches: 8.

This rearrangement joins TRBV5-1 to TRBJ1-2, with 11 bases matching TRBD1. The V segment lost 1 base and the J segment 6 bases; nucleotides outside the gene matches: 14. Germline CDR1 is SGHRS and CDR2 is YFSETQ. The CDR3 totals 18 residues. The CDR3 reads CASSLSGQVVGQGDGYTF. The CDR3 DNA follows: TGCGCCAGCAGCTTGTCGGGACAGGTCGTGGGACAGGGGGATGGCTACACCTTC.

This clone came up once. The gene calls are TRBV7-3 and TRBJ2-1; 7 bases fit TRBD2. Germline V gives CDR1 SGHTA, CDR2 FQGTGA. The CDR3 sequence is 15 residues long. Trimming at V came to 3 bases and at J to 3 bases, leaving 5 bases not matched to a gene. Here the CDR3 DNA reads TGTGCCAGCAGCTTTTCCCTAGCGGTCTACAATGAGCAGTTCTTC. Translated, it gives CASSFSLAVYNEQFF.

The chain's CDR3 is CASSLGRGIGDEQYF. The CDR3 coding sequence is TGTGCCAGCAGCCTCGGTAGAGGGATCGGGGACGAGCAGTACTTC. V gene TRBV11-2 combines with J gene TRBJ2-7, with a weak D call TRBD2 (5 bases). The CDR3 spans 15 residues. Germline V gene lookup returns CDR1 SGHAT and CDR2 FQNNGV. Deletions cut 5 bases from V and 5 bases from J, with 19 bases between.

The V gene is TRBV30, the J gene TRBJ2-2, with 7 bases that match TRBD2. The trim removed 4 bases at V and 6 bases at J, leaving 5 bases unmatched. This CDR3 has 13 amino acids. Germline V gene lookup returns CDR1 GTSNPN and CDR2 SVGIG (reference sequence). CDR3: CAWNRRESGELFF. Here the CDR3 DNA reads TGTGCCTGGAATCGGCGGGAGTCCGGGGAGCTGTTTTTT.

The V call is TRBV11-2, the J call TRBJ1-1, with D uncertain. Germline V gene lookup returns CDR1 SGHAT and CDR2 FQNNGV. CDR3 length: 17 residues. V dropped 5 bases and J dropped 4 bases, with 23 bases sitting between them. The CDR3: CASSPPYGVGPGTEAFF. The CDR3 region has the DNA TGTGCCAGCAGCCCCCCATACGGGGTAGGCCCGGGCACTGAAGCTTTCTTT.

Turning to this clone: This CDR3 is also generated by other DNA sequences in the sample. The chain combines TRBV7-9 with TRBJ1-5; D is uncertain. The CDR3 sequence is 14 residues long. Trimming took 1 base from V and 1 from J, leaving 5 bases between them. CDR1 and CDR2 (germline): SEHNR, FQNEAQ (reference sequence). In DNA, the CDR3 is TGTGCCAGCAGCTTAGATGGCAGCAATCAGCCCCAGCATTTT. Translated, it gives CASSLDGSNQPQHF.

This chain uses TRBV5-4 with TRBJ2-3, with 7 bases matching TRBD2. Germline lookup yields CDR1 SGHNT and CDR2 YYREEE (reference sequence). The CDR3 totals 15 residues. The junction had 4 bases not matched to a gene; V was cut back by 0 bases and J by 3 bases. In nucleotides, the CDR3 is TGTGCCAGCAGCTTGGCTGGGGAGGGGACAGATACGCAGTATTTT. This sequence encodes CASSLAGEGTDTQYF.

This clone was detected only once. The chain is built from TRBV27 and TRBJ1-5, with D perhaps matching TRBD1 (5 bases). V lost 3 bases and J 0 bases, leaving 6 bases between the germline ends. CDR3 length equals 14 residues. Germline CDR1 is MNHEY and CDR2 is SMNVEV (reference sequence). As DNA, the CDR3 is TGTGCCAGCAGTTTCGGGGGTAGCAATCAGCCCCAGCATTTT. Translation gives CASSFGGSNQPQHF.

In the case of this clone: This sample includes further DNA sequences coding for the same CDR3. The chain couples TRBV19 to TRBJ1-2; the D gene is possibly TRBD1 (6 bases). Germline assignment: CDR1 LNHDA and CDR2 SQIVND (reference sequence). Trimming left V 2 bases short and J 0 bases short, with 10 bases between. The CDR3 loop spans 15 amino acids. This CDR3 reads CASSIFPGANYGYTF. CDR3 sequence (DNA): TGTGCCAGTAGTATATTTCCAGGGGCTAACTATGGCTACACCTTC.

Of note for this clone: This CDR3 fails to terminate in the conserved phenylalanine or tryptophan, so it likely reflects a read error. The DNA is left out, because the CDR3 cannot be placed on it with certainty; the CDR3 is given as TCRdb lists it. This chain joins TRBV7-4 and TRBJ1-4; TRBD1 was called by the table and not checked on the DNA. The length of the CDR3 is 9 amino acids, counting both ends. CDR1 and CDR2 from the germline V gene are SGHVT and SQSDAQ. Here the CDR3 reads CASSSLQAG.

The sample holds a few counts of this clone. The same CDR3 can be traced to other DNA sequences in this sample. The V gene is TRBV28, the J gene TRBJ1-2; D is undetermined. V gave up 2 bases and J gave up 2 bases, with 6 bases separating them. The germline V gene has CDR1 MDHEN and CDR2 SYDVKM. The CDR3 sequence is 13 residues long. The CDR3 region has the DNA TGTGCCAGCAGTTTACGGGGAAACTATGGCTACACCTTC. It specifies CASSLRGNYGYTF.

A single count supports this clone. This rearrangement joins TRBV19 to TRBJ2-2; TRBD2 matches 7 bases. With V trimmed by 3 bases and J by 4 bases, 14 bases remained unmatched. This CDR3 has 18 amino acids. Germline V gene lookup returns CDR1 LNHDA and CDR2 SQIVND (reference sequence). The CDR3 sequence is CASSISLGRERFTGELFF. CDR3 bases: TGTGCCAGTAGTATTAGTCTGGGGCGGGAGAGGTTCACCGGGGAGCTGTTTTTT.

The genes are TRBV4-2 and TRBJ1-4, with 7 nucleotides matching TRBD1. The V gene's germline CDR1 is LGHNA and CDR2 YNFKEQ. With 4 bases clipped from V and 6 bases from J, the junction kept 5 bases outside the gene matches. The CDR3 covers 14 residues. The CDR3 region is CASSPSGTDEKLFF. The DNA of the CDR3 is TGTGCCAGCAGCCCTTCCGGGACAGATGAAAAACTGTTTTTT.

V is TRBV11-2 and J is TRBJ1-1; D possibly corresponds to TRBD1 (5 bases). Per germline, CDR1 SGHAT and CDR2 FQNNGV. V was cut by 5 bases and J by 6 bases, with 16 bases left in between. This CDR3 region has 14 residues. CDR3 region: CASSLPHGGAEAFF. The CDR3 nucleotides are TGTGCCAGCAGCCTCCCCCACGGAGGGGCTGAAGCTTTCTTT.

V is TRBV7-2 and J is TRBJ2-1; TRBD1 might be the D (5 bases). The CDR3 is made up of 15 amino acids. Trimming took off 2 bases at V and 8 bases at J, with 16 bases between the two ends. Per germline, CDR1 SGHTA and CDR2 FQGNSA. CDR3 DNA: TGTGCCAGCAGCTTATCTGTGGGCTCCAGGGATGAGCAGTTCTTC. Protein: CASSLSVGSRDEQFF. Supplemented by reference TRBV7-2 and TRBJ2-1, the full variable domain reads GAGVSQSPSNKVTEKGKDVELRCDPISGHTALYWYRQSLGQGLEFLIYFQGNSAPDKSGLPSDRFSAERTGGSVSTLTIQRTQQEDSAVYLCASSLSVGSRDEQFFGPGTRLTVL.